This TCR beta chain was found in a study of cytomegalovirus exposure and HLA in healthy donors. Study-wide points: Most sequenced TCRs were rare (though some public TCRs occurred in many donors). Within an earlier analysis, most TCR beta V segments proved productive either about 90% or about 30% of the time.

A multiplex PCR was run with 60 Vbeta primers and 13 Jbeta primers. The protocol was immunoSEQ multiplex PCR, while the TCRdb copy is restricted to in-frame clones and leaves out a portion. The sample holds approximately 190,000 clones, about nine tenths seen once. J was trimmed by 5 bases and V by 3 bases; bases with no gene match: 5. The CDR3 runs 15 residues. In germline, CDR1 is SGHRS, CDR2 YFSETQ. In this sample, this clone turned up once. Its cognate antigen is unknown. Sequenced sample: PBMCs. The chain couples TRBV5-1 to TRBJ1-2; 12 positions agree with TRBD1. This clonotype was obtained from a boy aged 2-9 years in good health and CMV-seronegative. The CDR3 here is CASSSQGQGAYGYTF. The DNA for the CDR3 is TGCGCCAGCAGCTCTCAGGGACAGGGGGCGTATGGCTACACCTTC.